Following are 19 T cell receptor beta chains from one sample sequenced in a study of chemoradiotherapy in HPV16-positive cancers. Here immunoSEQ multiplex PCR was the method, and the copy in TCRdb shows in-frame clones only, minus some. Among approximately 20,000 clones listed, approximately 90% were seen once. The sequences come from blood, collected from a patient who underwent chemoradiotherapy. All receptors derive from a human donor with HPV-associated anogenital cancer.

V and J are TRBV2 and TRBJ2-4; TRBD1 aligns across 8 bases. CDR3 length equals 18 residues. V lost 5 bases, J lost 0 bases, and 12 bases stayed unmatched. Germline lookup yields CDR1 SNHLY and CDR2 FYNNEI. This CDR3 reads CASSTGTGSILAKNIQYF. CDR3 sequence (DNA): TGTGCCAGCAGTACCGGGACAGGCTCCATCCTAGCCAAAAACATTCAGTACTTC.

The gene calls are TRBV5-8 and TRBJ2-2; the match to TRBD1 covers 8 bases. Germline V gives CDR1 SGHTS, CDR2 YDEGEE. The CDR3 runs 16 residues. J gave up 2 bases and V 8 bases, and 11 bases lay outside the gene matches. This CDR3 is CASTPVGQGNTGELFF. CDR3 coding DNA: TGTGCCAGTACCCCGGTCGGACAGGGAAACACCGGGGAGCTGTTTTTT.

CDR3 loop: CASRSSVGEQFF. The CDR3 region has the DNA TGTGCCAGCAGATCGTCCGTTGGTGAGCAGTTCTTC. The chain recombines TRBV7-3 with TRBJ2-1; no firm D call. V lost 6 bases, J lost 9 bases, and 12 bases lay in between. Germline V gene sequence: CDR1 SGHTA, CDR2 FQGTGA. The CDR3 is 12 amino acids.

J is TRBJ1-1 and V is TRBV9; D is uncertain. Germline CDR1 SGDLS, CDR2 YYNGEE. Trimming pared 1 base from V and 2 bases from J, leaving 12 bases between. CDR3 length equals 15 residues. The CDR3 sequence: CASSVSKGHNTEAFF. The CDR3 nucleotides are TGTGCCAGCAGCGTATCGAAAGGGCATAACACTGAAGCTTTCTTT.

The rearrangement joins TRBV5-1 to TRBJ1-1; D uncertain. The germline V gene encodes CDR1 SGHRS and CDR2 YFSETQ. Trimming took 7 bases from V and 5 from J, leaving 15 bases between them. The CDR3 totals 13 residues. CDR3 DNA sequence: TGCGCCAGCGGAACTCACTTGGGAACTGAAGCTTTCTTT. Protein sequence: CASGTHLGTEAFF.

The chain is built from TRBV30 and TRBJ1-2, with 8 bases lining up with TRBD1. V was clipped by 3 bases and J by 7 bases; unmatched bases: 7. The CDR3 loop spans 13 amino acids. Germline lookup yields CDR1 GTSNPN and CDR2 SVGIG (reference sequence). The CDR3 sequence is CAWRPQGAVGYTF. In DNA, the CDR3 is TGTGCCTGGAGACCTCAGGGGGCGGTTGGCTACACCTTC.

V gene TRBV7-2 combines with J gene TRBJ2-5; 9 positions match TRBD2. The CDR3 is 16 residues long. The germline V gene encodes CDR1 SGHTA and CDR2 FQGNSA. After removal of 3 bases from V and 4 bases from J, the junction contained 9 bases not matched to a gene. CDR3 nucleotide sequence: TGTGCCAGCAGCTTCCGGGTAGCGGGGGCCCTAGAGACCCAGTACTTC. Translating it yields CASSFRVAGALETQYF.

The V gene is TRBV9, the J gene TRBJ1-6, with a weak D call TRBD1 (5 bases). The CDR3 is 14 residues long. Germline V gene data show CDR1 as SGDLS and CDR2 as YYNGEE. The V end was cut by 3 bases, the J end by 11 bases, with 15 bases between. The CDR3 DNA reads as TGTGCCAGCAGCGCCCGGCAGGGAGGGACACCCCTCCACTTT. Encoded protein: CASSARQGGTPLHF.

The chain recombines TRBV5-1 with TRBJ2-7, with 11 bases fitting TRBD1. V was pared by 3 bases and J by 8 bases, with 10 bases of the junction left unmatched. The germline V gene has CDR1 SGHRS and CDR2 YFSETQ. This CDR3 is built from 15 residues. The chain's CDR3 is CASSWTGGSASQQYF. The CDR3 DNA follows: TGCGCCAGCAGCTGGACAGGGGGCAGCGCTAGTCAGCAGTACTTC.

The chain employs TRBV5-1 and TRBJ1-1; TRBD1 might be the D (6 bases). The CDR3 extends over 16 amino acids. Germline V gene lookup returns CDR1 SGHRS and CDR2 YFSETQ. The V and J ends lost 3 bases and 5 bases respectively, with 20 bases between them. The CDR3 bases are TGCGCCAGCAGCTCCTTTTCACTGGGGGGGCGGACTGAAGCTTTCTTT. Its protein product is CASSSFSLGGRTEAFF.

CDR3 loop: CASSTPTGSEAFF. The CDR3 DNA sequence: TGTGCCAGCAGCACACCGACAGGGTCTGAAGCTTTCTTT. The rearrangement joins TRBV4-2 to TRBJ1-1; 7 nucleotides match TRBD1. This CDR3 spans 13 amino acids. After removal of 5 bases from V and 6 bases from J, the junction contained 6 bases not matched to a gene. Looked up from germline, CDR1 is LGHNA and CDR2 is YNFKEQ.

The rearrangement joins TRBV4-1 to TRBJ1-2; D unclear. This CDR3 has 16 amino acids. V was clipped by 4 bases and J by 1 base, with 16 bases between them. From germline, CDR1 is MGHRA and CDR2 YSYEKL. CDR3 region: CASSPGEIHLNYGYTF. The CDR3 DNA reads as TGCGCCAGCAGCCCCGGTGAAATTCACCTTAACTATGGCTACACCTTC.

To note about this clone: This specimen includes other DNA sequences encoding the same CDR3. The chain carries TRBV6-5 and TRBJ1-5; TRBD1 aligns across 8 bases. Germline V CDR1 and CDR2: MNHEY, SVGAGI. The CDR3 extends over 14 amino acids. Germline trimming cut 5 bases from V and 4 bases from J; bases unmatched to any gene: 4. CDR3 region: CASSLGTGNQPQHF. CDR3 DNA: TGTGCCAGCAGTCTCGGGACAGGAAATCAGCCCCAGCATTTT.

The chain carries TRBV30 and TRBJ1-3; D is uncertain. CDR3 size: 14 residues. The V end lost 0 bases, the J end lost 0 bases, and 6 bases lay between the germline ends. Per the germline V gene, CDR1 is GTSNPN and CDR2 is SVGIG (reference sequence). CDR3 loop: CAWSVQLSGNTIYF. As DNA, the CDR3 is TGTGCCTGGAGTGTGCAGCTCTCTGGAAACACCATATATTTT.

The CDR3 region has the DNA TGTGCCTGGATGGGACAGCCGAACACTGAAGCTTTCTTT. Residues: CAWMGQPNTEAFF. This sequence joins TRBV30 and TRBJ1-1; 7 positions agree with TRBD1. In germline, CDR1 is GTSNPN, CDR2 SVGIG (reference sequence). Trimming at V came to 4 bases and at J to 1 base, leaving 3 bases not matched to a gene. This CDR3 region has 13 residues. Supplemented by reference TRBV30 and TRBJ1-1, the full variable domain reads SQTIHQWPATLVQPVGSPLSLECTVEGTSNPNLYWYRQAAGRGLQLLFYSVGIGQISSEVPQNLSASRPQDRQFILSSKKLLLSDSGFYLCAWMGQPNTEAFFGQGTRLTVV.

The chain has TRBV5-1 and TRBJ1-3, with D perhaps matching TRBD1 (6 bases). V lost 0 bases to trimming and J lost 1 base, with 11 bases between them. The CDR3 covers 16 residues. Germline V gene data show CDR1 as SGHRS and CDR2 as YFSETQ. The CDR3 spells CASSLDRVGSGNTIYF. The DNA of the CDR3 is TGCGCCAGCAGCTTGGACAGGGTAGGGTCTGGAAACACCATATATTTT.

V is TRBV5-1 and J is TRBJ1-3, with 9 bases aligning to TRBD1. Germline trimming cut 5 bases from V and 3 bases from J; bases unmatched to any gene: 3. This CDR3 contains 14 residues. Germline CDR1 is SGHRS and CDR2 is YFSETQ. CDR3 sequence (DNA): TGCGCCAGCAGTTGGGGACAGGGTGGAAACACCATATATTTT. It yields the protein CASSWGQGGNTIYF.

Of note for this clone: Other DNA sequences in the same sample also yield this CDR3. The chain uses TRBV6-1 and TRBJ1-6; weak D call: TRBD1 (5 bases). This CDR3 region has 14 residues. Trimming took off 4 bases at V and 8 bases at J, with 12 bases between the two ends. Germline V gene data show CDR1 as MNHNS and CDR2 as SASEGT. The DNA of the CDR3 is TGTGCCAGCAGTGTTAGGCAGGGTGATTCACCCCTCCACTTT. Amino acids: CASSVRQGDSPLHF.

This chain uses TRBV19 with TRBJ1-2; TRBD1 agrees at 8 bases. The CDR3 length is 16 residues. Trimming at V came to 3 bases and at J to 4 bases, leaving 10 bases not matched to a gene. Germline values: CDR1 LNHDA, CDR2 SQIVND (reference sequence). This CDR3 is CASSIASRGQGYGYTF. Written as DNA, the CDR3 is TGTGCCAGTAGTATCGCATCCAGGGGGCAGGGCTATGGCTACACCTTC.